Shown below are 13 T cell receptor beta chains from a single sample sequenced in a study of early T cells in non-severe SARS-CoV-2 infection. TCRdb used MiXCR to reprocess the 5' RACE reads, holding one entry per CDR3 protein. Counted here are about 77,000 distinct CDR3 sequences, 15% to 20% occurring once; the ten biggest clones make up around 2.6%. Sequencing was done on a sample of whole blood. The receptors here all came from an adult who was a healthcare worker with PCR-confirmed SARS-CoV-2 infection or an uninfected control (not recorded which).

This rearrangement joins TRBV5-4 to TRBJ2-3; D is uncertain. Trimming cost V 3 bases and J 3 bases, with 11 bases left between them. The germline gives CDR1 SGHNT, CDR2 YYREEE (reference sequence). The CDR3 has 14 residues. In DNA, the CDR3 is TGTGCCAGCAGCTCTCTTTTGGGGACAGATACGCAGTATTTT. Amino acid sequence: CASSSLLGTDTQYF.

The V gene is TRBV28, the J gene TRBJ2-6, with D perhaps matching TRBD1 (5 bases). V lost 7 bases and J lost 0, with 10 bases in between. The V gene's germline CDR1 is MDHEN and CDR2 SYDVKM. This CDR3 has 15 amino acids. The CDR3 spells CASTQQVSGANVLTF. CDR3 sequence (DNA): TGTGCCAGCACACAACAGGTCTCTGGGGCCAACGTCCTGACTTTC.

This clonotype was found a few times. This chain joins TRBV6-6 and TRBJ2-7; weak D call: TRBD2 (6 bases). V lost 5 bases to trimming and J lost 0 bases, with 14 bases between them. CDR1 and CDR2 (germline): MNHNY, SVGAGI (reference sequence). The CDR3 has 15 amino acids. The DNA for the CDR3 is TGTGCCAGCAGTCCCGGTGGGGGGAGCTCCTACGAGCAGTACTTC. Its protein is CASSPGGGSSYEQYF.

A few counts support this clonotype. The chain couples TRBV29-1 to TRBJ2-5; the D call may be TRBD1 or TRBD2 (7 bases each). The V gene's germline CDR1 is SQVTM and CDR2 ANQGSEA. This CDR3 comprises 12 residues. Trimming shortened V by 5 bases and J by 5 bases, and 12 bases separated the two germline ends. CDR3 nucleotides: TGCAGCGTTAGGGGGCGGGGGGAGACCCAGTACTTC. It translates to CSVRGRGETQYF.

This rearrangement joins TRBV20-1 to TRBJ2-3; TRBD1 matches 10 bases. This CDR3 contains 13 residues. Germline CDR1 DFQATT, CDR2 SNEGSKA (reference sequence). With V trimmed by 6 bases and J by 4 bases, 4 bases remained unmatched. The CDR3 sequence: CSAWGQGPDTQYF. CDR3 nucleotides: TGCAGTGCGTGGGGACAGGGGCCAGATACGCAGTATTTT.

The V gene is TRBV20-1, the J gene TRBJ2-3; TRBD2 matches 11 bases. Germline assignment: CDR1 DFQATT and CDR2 SNEGSKA (reference sequence). CDR3 length equals 16 residues. Germline trimming cut 0 bases from V and 5 bases from J; bases unmatched to any gene: 7. The CDR3 spells CSARDPSSGRKDTQYF. In DNA form, the CDR3 reads TGCAGTGCTAGAGATCCGTCTAGCGGGAGGAAAGATACGCAGTATTTT.

The sample holds a few counts of this clonotype. This CDR3 is CASSPEPGLNTEAFF. CDR3 coding DNA: TGCGCCAGCAGCCCTGAGCCTGGGTTGAACACTGAAGCTTTCTTT. The chain recombines TRBV5-1 with TRBJ1-1, with D uncertain. The V gene's germline CDR1 is SGHRS and CDR2 YFSETQ. The ends were cut back, 4 bases at V and 0 bases at J, with 13 bases in the middle. The CDR3 length is 15 residues.

In its sample, this clonotype was seen a few times. The chain couples TRBV6-2 or TRBV6-3 to TRBJ1-3, with a weak D call TRBD1 (6 bases). Per the germline V gene, CDR1 is MNHEY and CDR2 is SVGEGT. V was shortened by 6 bases and J by 4 bases, with 16 bases between the two germline ends. The CDR3 sequence is 15 residues long. CDR3 DNA sequence: TGTGCCAGCAGGCCTACAGGGACCGGAGGAAACACCATATATTTT. As protein: CASRPTGTGGNTIYF.

This chain uses TRBV6-1 with TRBJ2-5; maybe TRBD1 (6 bases). This CDR3 comprises 13 residues. Germline V gene sequence: CDR1 MNHNS, CDR2 SASEGT. Trimming took 6 bases from V and 5 from J, leaving 13 bases between them. CDR3 bases: TGTGCCAGCAGATACAGGGTTGGGGAGACCCAGTACTTC. Amino acid sequence: CASRYRVGETQYF.

This clonotype was observed a single time. The CDR3 loop reads CASSYSRRRAEAFF. CDR3 nucleotides: TGTGCCAGCAGTTACTCACGGCGTAGGGCTGAAGCTTTCTTT. This sequence joins TRBV6-5 and TRBJ1-1; no clear D gene. CDR3 length equals 14 residues. Germline V gene lookup returns CDR1 MNHEY and CDR2 SVGAGI. The germline V and J ends were trimmed by 0 bases and 6 bases, with 11 bases remaining between them.

This clonotype turned up a few times. The chain joins TRBV2 to TRBJ2-1; TRBD1 aligns across 12 bases. J was trimmed by 9 bases and V by 7 bases; bases with no gene match: 7. The CDR3 covers 14 residues. The germline V gene has CDR1 SNHLY and CDR2 FYNNEI. The CDR3, as DNA: TGTGCCAGCACACCGGGACAGGGGGCTACTGAGCAGTTCTTC. It codes for CASTPGQGATEQFF.

This clonotype showed up many times. The J gene is TRBJ2-2, the V gene TRBV10-1; no firm D call. Trimming shortened V by 0 bases and J by 5 bases, and 4 bases separated the two germline ends. CDR1 and CDR2 from the germline V gene are WNHNN and SYGVQD (reference sequence). The CDR3 covers 13 residues. The CDR3 nucleotides are TGCGCCAGCAGTGAGTCCGAGACCGGGGAGCTGTTTTTT. Protein: CASSESETGELFF.

This clonotype was seen only a few times. The chain is built from TRBV12-5 and TRBJ2-1; TRBD1 matches at 9 bases. Germline V CDR1 and CDR2: LGHNT, FRNRAP. This CDR3 contains 18 residues. With V trimmed by 6 bases and J by 3 bases, 15 bases remained unmatched. The CDR3 DNA is TGTGCTAGTGGCCCCCCCCAACCGGGACAGGGCAACTACAATGAGCAGTTCTTC. Its translation is CASGPPQPGQGNYNEQFF.